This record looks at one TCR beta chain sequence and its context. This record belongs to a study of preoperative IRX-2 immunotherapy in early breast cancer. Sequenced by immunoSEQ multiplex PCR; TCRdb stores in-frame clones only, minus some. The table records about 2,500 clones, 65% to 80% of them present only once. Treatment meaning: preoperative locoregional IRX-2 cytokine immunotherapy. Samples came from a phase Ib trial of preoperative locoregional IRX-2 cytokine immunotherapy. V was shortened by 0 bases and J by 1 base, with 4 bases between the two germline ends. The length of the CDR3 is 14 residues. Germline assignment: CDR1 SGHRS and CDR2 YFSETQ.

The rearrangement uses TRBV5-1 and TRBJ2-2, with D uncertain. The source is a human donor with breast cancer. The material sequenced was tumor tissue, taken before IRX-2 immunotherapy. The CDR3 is CASSLGGNTGELFF. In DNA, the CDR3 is TGCGCCAGCAGCTTGGGCGGGAACACCGGGGAGCTGTTTTTT.